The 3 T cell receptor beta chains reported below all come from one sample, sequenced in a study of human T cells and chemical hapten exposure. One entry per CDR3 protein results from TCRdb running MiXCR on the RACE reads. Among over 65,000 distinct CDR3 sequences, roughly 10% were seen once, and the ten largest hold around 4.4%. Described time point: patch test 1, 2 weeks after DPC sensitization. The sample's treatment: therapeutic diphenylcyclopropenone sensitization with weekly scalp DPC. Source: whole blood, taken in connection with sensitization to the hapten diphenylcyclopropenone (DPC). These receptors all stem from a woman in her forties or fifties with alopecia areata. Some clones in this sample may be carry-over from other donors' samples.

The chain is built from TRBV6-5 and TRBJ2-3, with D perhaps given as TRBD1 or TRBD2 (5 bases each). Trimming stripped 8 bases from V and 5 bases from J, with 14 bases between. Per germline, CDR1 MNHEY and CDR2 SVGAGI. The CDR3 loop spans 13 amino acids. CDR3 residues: CASGRDPQDTQYF. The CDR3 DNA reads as TGTGCCAGCGGACGGGACCCACAAGATACGCAGTATTTT.

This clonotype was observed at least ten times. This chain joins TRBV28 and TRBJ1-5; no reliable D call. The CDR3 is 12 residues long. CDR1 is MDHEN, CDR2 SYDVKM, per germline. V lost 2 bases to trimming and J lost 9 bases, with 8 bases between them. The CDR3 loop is CASSLRTAPQHF. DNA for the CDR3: TGTGCCAGCAGTTTAAGGACCGCGCCCCAGCATTTT.

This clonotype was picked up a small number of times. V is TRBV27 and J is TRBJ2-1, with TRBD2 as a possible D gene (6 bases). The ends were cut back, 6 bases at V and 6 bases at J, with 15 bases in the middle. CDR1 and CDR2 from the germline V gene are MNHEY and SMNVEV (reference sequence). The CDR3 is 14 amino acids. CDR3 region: CASSNPGLVNEQFF. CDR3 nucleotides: TGTGCCAGCAGCAACCCGGGACTCGTCAATGAGCAGTTCTTC.